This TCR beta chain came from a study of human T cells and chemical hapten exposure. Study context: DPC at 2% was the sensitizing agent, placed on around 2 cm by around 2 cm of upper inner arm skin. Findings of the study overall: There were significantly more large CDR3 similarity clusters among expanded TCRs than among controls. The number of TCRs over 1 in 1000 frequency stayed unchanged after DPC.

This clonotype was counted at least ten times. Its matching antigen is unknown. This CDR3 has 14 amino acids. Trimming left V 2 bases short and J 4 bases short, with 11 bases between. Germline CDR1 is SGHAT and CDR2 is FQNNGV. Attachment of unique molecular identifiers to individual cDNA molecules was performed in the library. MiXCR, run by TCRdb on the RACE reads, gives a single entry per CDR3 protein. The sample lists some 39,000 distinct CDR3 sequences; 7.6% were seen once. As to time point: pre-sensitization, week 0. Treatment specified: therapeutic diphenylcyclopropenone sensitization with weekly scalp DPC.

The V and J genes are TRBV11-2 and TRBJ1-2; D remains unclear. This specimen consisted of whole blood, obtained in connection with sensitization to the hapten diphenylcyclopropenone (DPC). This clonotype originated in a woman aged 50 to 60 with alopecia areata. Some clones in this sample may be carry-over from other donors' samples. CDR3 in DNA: TGTGCCAGCAGCTTATCCGGCAGAAGCTATGGCTACACCTTC. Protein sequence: CASSLSGRSYGYTF.